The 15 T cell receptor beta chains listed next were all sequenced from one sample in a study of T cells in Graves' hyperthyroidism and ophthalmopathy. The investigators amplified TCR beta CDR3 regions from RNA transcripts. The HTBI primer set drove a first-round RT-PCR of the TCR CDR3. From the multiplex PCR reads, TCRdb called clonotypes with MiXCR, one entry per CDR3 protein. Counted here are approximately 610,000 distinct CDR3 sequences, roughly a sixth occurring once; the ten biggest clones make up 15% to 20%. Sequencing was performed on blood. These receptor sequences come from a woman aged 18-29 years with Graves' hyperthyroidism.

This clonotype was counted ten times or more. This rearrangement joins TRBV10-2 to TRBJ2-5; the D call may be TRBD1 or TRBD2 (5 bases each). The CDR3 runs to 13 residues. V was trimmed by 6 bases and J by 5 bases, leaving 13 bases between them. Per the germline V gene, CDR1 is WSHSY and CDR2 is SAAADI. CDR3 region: CASSLGPWETQYF. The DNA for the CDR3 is TGCGCCAGCAGCCTGGGACCGTGGGAGACCCAGTACTTC.

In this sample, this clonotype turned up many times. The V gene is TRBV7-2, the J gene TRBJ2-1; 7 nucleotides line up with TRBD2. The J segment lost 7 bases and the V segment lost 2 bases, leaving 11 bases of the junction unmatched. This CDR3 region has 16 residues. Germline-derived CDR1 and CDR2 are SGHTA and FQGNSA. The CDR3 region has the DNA TGTGCCAGCAGCTTACAGTCGGGGCTAGCGGCGAATGAGCAGTTCTTC. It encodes CASSLQSGLAANEQFF.

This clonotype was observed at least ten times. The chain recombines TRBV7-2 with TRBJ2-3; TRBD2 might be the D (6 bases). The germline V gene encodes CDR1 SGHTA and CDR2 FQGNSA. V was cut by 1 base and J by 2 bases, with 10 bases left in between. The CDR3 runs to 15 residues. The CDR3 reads CASSLDGGTTDTQYF. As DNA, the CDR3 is TGTGCCAGCAGCTTAGATGGGGGGACCACAGATACGCAGTATTTT.

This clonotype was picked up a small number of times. CDR3 bases: TGTGCCAGCAGACCGACCGGGACGAAAATCTTGGGGGGTGAAGCTTTCTTT. As protein: CASRPTGTKILGGEAFF. The chain recombines TRBV6-1 with TRBJ1-1; a weak D match, TRBD1 (5 bases). Trimming left V 6 bases short and J 7 bases short, with 27 bases between. Germline V lookup: CDR1 MNHNS, CDR2 SASEGT. This CDR3 contains 17 residues.

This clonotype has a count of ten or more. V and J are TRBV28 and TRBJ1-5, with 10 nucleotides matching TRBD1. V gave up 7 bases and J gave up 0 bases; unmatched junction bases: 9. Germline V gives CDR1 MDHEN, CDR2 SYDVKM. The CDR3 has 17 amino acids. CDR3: CASMEDRGWYSNQPQHF. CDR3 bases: TGTGCCAGCATGGAGGACAGGGGGTGGTATAGCAATCAGCCCCAGCATTTT.

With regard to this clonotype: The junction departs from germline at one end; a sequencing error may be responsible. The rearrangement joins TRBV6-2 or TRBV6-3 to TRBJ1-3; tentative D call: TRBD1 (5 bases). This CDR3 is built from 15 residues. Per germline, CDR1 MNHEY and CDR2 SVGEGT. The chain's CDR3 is CASSYPRQPGNTIFF. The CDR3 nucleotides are TGTGCCAGCAGTTACCCCCGGCAACCAGGGAACACCATATTTTTT.

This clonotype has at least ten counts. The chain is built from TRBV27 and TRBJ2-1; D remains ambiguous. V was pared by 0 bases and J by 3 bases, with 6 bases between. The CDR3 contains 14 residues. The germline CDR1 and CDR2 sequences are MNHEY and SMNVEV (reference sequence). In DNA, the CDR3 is TGTGCCAGCAGTTTATCGGTTCTCTACAATGAGCAGTTCTTC. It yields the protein CASSLSVLYNEQFF.

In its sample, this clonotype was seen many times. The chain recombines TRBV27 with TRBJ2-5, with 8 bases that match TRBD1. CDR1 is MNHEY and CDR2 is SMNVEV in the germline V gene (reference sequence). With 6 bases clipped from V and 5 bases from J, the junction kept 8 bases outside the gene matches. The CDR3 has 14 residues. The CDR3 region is CASSKDRARETQYF. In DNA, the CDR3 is TGTGCCAGCAGCAAGGACAGGGCGCGGGAGACCCAGTACTTC.

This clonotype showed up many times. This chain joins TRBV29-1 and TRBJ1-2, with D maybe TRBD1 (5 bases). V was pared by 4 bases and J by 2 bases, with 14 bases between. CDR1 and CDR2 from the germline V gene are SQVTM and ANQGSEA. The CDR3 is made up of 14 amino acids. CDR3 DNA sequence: TGCAGCGTTGGGGCCAGAGCAGGGAACTATGGCTACACCTTC. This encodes CSVGARAGNYGYTF.

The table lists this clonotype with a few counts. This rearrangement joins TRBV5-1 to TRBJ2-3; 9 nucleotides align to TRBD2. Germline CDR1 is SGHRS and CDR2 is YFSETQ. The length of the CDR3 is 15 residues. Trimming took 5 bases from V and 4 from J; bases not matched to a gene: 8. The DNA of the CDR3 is TGCGCCAGCAGTTTCGGACTAGCGCACGCAGATACGCAGTATTTT. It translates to CASSFGLAHADTQYF.

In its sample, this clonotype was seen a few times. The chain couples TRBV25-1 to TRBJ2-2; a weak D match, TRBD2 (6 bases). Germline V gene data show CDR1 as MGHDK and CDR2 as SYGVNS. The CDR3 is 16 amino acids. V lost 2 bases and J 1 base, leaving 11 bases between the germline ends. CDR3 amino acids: CASSETSTLNTGELFF. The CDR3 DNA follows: TGTGCCAGCAGTGAAACTAGCACCCTGAACACCGGGGAGCTGTTTTTT.

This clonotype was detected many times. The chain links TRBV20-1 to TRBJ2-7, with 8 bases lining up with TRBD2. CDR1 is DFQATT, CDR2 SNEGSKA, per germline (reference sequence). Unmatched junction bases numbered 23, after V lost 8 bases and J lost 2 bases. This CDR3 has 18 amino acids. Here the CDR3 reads CSTYEGREGTLSTYEQYF. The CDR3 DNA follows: TGCAGTACCTATGAAGGCCGGGAGGGCACCCTATCCACCTACGAGCAGTACTTC.

The CDR3, as DNA: TGCGCCAGCAGCTTGGCCGGAAAGAACACCGGGGAGCTGTTTTTT. Protein product: CASSLAGKNTGELFF. The chain links TRBV5-1 to TRBJ2-2, with D unresolved. Germline lookup yields CDR1 SGHRS and CDR2 YFSETQ. V was clipped by 0 bases and J by 1 base, with 7 bases between them. CDR3 length: 15 amino acids.

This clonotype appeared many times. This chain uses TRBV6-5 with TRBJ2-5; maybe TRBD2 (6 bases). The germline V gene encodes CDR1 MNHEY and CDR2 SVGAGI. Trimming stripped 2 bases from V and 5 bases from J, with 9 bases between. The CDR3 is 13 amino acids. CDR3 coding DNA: TGTGCCAGCAGTTACAGTGGGGGGGAGACCCAGTACTTC. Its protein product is CASSYSGGETQYF.

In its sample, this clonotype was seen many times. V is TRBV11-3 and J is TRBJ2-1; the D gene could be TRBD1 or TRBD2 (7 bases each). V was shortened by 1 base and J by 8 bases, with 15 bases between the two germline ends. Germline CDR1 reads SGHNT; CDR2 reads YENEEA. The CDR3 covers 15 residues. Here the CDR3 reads CASSLAGGEGYEQFF. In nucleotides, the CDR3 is TGTGCCAGCAGCTTAGCAGGGGGGGAGGGCTATGAGCAGTTCTTC. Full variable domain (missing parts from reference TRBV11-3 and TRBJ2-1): EAGVVQSPRYKIIEKKQPVAFWCNPISGHNTLYWYLQNLGQGPELLIRYENEEAVDDSQLPKDRFSAERLKGVDSTLKIQPAELGDSAVYLCASSLAGGEGYEQFFGPGTRLTVL.